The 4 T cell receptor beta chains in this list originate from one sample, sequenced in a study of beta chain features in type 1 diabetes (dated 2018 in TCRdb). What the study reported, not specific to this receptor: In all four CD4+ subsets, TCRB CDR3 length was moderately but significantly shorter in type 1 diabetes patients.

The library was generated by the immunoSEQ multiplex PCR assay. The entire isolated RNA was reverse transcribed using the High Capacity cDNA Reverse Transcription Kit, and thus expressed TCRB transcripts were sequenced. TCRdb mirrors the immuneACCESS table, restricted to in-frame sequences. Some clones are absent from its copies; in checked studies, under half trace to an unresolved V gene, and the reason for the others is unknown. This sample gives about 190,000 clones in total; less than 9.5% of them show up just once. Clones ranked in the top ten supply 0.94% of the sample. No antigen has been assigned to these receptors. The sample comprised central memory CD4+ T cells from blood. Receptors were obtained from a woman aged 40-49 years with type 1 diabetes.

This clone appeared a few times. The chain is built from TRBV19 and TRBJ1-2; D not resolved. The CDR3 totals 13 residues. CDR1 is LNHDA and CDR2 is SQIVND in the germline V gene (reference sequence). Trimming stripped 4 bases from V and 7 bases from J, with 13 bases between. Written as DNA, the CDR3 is TGTGCCAGTAGTAGTGATGGGGAGAGTGGCTACACCTTC. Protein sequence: CASSSDGESGYTF.

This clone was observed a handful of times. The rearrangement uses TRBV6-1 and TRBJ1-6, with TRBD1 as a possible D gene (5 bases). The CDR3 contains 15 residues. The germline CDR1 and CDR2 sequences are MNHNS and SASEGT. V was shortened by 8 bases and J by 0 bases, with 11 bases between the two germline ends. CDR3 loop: CASYQGSSYNSPLHF. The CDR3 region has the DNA TGTGCCAGCTACCAGGGCTCCTCCTATAATTCACCCCTCCACTTT.

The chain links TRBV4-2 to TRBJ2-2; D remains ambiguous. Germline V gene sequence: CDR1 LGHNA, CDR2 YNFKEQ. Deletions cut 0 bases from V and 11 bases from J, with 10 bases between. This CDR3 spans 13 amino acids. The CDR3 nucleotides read TGTGCCAGCAGCCAAGACTTGGCCACAGAGCTGTTTTTT. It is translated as CASSQDLATELFF.

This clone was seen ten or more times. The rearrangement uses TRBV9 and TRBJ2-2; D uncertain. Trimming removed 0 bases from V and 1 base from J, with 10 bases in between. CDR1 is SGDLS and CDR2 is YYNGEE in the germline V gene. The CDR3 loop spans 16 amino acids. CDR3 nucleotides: TGTGCCAGCAGCGTAGTTGGCCAGGAGAACACCGGGGAGCTGTTTTTT. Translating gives CASSVVGQENTGELFF.